These T cell receptor beta chains were read from a single sample in a study of Ad26.COV2.S vaccination and SARS-CoV-2 variants. Measured with immunoSEQ multiplex PCR; TCRdb has only the in-frame clones, and not every one. Here the sample spans over 300,000 clones, 83% being singletons. The sequencing here drew on peripheral blood, taken in a trial of Ad26.COV2.S vaccine versus placebo. The source of these receptors is a person aged 18 to 59 who received the Ad26.COV2.S COVID-19 vaccine or a placebo. Each CDR3 is given with its conserved first and last residue.

>TRBV7-2|TRBJ2-1
CASSLKYSSYNEQFF
>TRBV5-1|TRBJ1-1
CASSLVGSPSHTEAFF
>TRBV18|TRBJ1-6
CASSPLEAYNSPLHF
>TRBV11-3|TRBJ2-5
CASRSGREETQYF
>TRBV29-1|TRBJ2-1
CSAWGASYNEQFF
>TRBV4-1|TRBJ1-4
CASSRDLDEKLFF
>TRBV2|TRBJ1-2
CASSTGAGYGYTF
>TRBV9|TRBJ2-4
CASSPDLQGVKNIQYF
>TRBV5-5|TRBJ1-2
CASSLFDSAYGYTF
>TRBV5-5|TRBJ2-7
CASSYSRDRPSEQYF
>TRBV19|TRBJ1-3
CASSSTASGNTIYF
>TRBV7-6|TRBJ1-2
CASSSSPYYGYTF
>TRBV6-5|TRBJ1-1
CASSYNRNTEAFF
>TRBV30|TRBJ2-6
CALYGPGANVLTF
>TRBV6-5|TRBJ2-3
CASSYRGVLVDTQYF
>TRBV18|TRBJ2-5
CASSPRKLQETQYF
>TRBV4-1|TRBJ1-3
CASSQSGVSGNTIYF
>TRBV19|TRBJ2-7
CASSPEREGLSYEQYF
>TRBV11-3|TRBJ1-1
CASSLQGAFGIDTEAFF
>TRBV29-1|TRBJ1-1
CSVYGVRTEAFF
>TRBV5-1|TRBJ2-5
CASSLETGSGTQYF
>TRBV5-1|TRBJ2-1
CASSPETGRYNEQFF
>TRBV7-8|TRBJ2-2
CASSNRPRGTGELFF
>TRBV7-9|TRBJ1-3
CASNSQNYRSGNTIYF
>TRBV6-5|TRBJ1-5
CASKWGSNQPQHF
>TRBV7-9|TRBJ1-6
CASSLTQGNNSPLHF
>TRBV7-2|TRBJ2-3
CASSFDTQYF
>TRBV7-2|TRBJ1-2
CASSAEPGGDGYTF
>TRBV6-6|TRBJ1-5
CASDIGLAQPQHF
>TRBV14|TRBJ2-7
CASSHGLAEYEQYF
>TRBV6-5|TRBJ2-5
CASRPGLQETQYF
>TRBV6-5|TRBJ2-3
CASSYAGAGTDTQYF
>TRBV3-1/TRBV3-2|TRBJ2-7
CASSQGSYEQYF
>TRBV7-9|TRBJ1-4
CASSSRQIFATNEKLFF
>TRBV19|TRBJ2-7
CASSIALGLNYEQYF
>TRBV9|TRBJ2-1
CASSSGTSGSNEQFF
>TRBV15|TRBJ1-1
CATSTRDMNTEAFF
>TRBV7-2|TRBJ1-6
CASSPGQGFGSPLHF
>TRBV5-4|TRBJ2-2
CASSLVQGATGELFF
>TRBV10-3|TRBJ2-7
CAIRSSGRAYEQYF
>TRBV15|TRBJ2-2
CATSRDPGIAGELFF
>TRBV29-1|TRBJ1-1
CSVQSGTEIAEAFF
>TRBV2|TRBJ1-2
CASVRQGRNYGYTF
>TRBV10-2|TRBJ1-5
CASSESGGVGQPQHF
>TRBV5-6|TRBJ2-5
CASTFRGGLETQYF
>TRBV11-3|TRBJ1-1
CASSSYGGAEAFF
>TRBV10-3|TRBJ2-1
CAISESIQWSREQFF
>TRBV5-6|TRBJ2-1
CASSLAGRDNDEQFF
>TRBV7-2|TRBJ1-1
CASSLVLGNTEAFF
>TRBV18|TRBJ1-6
CASSPRSGGNSPLHF
>TRBV7-2|TRBJ2-7
CASLRDGTRSYEQYF
>TRBV27|TRBJ2-7
CASSLSSLYEQYF
>TRBV18|TRBJ2-4
CASSPGTEAKGIQYF
>TRBV12-5|TRBJ2-5
CASGSPGAGETQYF
>TRBV11-2|TRBJ2-3
CASSLSGANTDTQYF
>TRBV5-4|TRBJ1-2
CASSFTGNYGYTF
>TRBV7-7|TRBJ2-5
CASSYRAGNQETQYF
>TRBV7-2|TRBJ1-1
CASSLWGAGTEAFF
>TRBV9|TRBJ1-2
CASSTTGTGYGYTF